These 24 T cell receptor beta chains share one sample of origin, sequenced in a study of blood T cell repertoires in COVID-19. The assay was immunoSEQ multiplex PCR, and TCRdb's table has in-frame clones only and misses some. Here the sample spans tens of thousands of clones, around 84% being singletons. The sample was peripheral blood. Receptors were obtained from a man in his sixties or seventies with active COVID-19.

The chain carries TRBV7-9 and TRBJ1-4; D unresolved. This CDR3 spans 15 amino acids. Germline CDR1 is SEHNR and CDR2 is FQNEAQ (reference sequence). Trimming shortened V by 7 bases and J by 0 bases, and 12 bases separated the two germline ends. Here the CDR3 reads CASTRGSSTNEKLFF. The CDR3 nucleotides are TGTGCCAGCACCAGAGGATCCTCAACTAATGAAAAACTGTTTTTT.

The V call is TRBV5-1, the J call TRBJ1-1, with 7 bases that match TRBD1. This CDR3 has 12 amino acids. Germline values: CDR1 SGHRS, CDR2 YFSETQ. Losses at the gene ends were 4 bases for V and 6 bases for J; bases not matched to a gene: 3. CDR3 nucleotide sequence: TGCGCCAGCAGCATTACAGGGGCTGAAGCTTTCTTT. Translated, it gives CASSITGAEAFF.

This chain connects TRBV4-2 to TRBJ2-7; D is possibly TRBD2 (5 bases). From germline, CDR1 is LGHNA and CDR2 YNFKEQ. CDR3 length: 15 residues. V was cut by 1 base and J by 3 bases, with 13 bases left in between. CDR3 nucleotide sequence: TGTGCCAGCAGCCAAGTTACGAGCGGTGACTACGAGCAGTACTTC. Its protein is CASSQVTSGDYEQYF.

V gene TRBV12-5 combines with J gene TRBJ2-7; D gene ambiguous. CDR3 length: 13 residues. Germline CDR1 LGHNT, CDR2 FRNRAP. The V gene lost 1 base and the J gene lost 2 bases, with 6 bases spanning the gap. The CDR3 loop is CASGLDFTYEQYF. Here the CDR3 DNA reads TGTGCTAGTGGTTTGGACTTCACCTACGAGCAGTACTTC.

This clone occurred a few times. The V gene is TRBV5-4, the J gene TRBJ2-1, with 8 bases identical to TRBD2. The CDR3 extends over 15 amino acids. With 4 bases clipped from V and 9 bases from J, the junction kept 12 bases outside the gene matches. Germline CDR1 and CDR2: SGHNT and YYREEE (reference sequence). The CDR3 here is CASSPRAGEFGEQFF. The CDR3, as DNA: TGTGCCAGCAGCCCCAGAGCGGGGGAGTTCGGTGAGCAGTTCTTC.

V and J are TRBV21-1 and TRBJ1-5. TRBV21-1 corresponds to a pseudogene. The CDR3 has 16 amino acids. The CDR3 nucleotides are TGTGCCAGCAGCAAAGTTTCCGGAGTGTCAAAGATCCCCCAGCATTTT. Encoded protein: CASSKVSGVSKIPQHF.

The J gene is TRBJ1-6, the V gene TRBV10-2; TRBD1 is a possible D gene (6 bases). V lost 1 base to trimming and J lost 13 bases, with 20 bases between them. This CDR3 contains 16 residues. In germline, CDR1 is WSHSY, CDR2 SAAADI. The CDR3 DNA reads as TGCGCCAGCAGTGAGTGGGTGGGGGCCCAACGGTCGCCCCTCCACTTT. It is translated as CASSEWVGAQRSPLHF.

V usage is TRBV6-1 and J usage is TRBJ2-5; no clear D. V lost 3 bases and J lost 2, with 10 bases in between. The germline V gene encodes CDR1 MNHNS and CDR2 SASEGT. The CDR3 has 14 residues. The CDR3 here is CASSDGQIQETQYF. The CDR3 nucleotides are TGTGCCAGCAGTGATGGGCAAATACAAGAGACCCAGTACTTC.

The rearrangement joins TRBV14 to TRBJ2-1, with TRBD1 matching 9 bases. CDR3 length equals 18 residues. Germline V CDR1 and CDR2: SGHDN, FVKESK. V lost 2 bases, J lost 1 base, and 9 bases stayed unmatched. The CDR3: CASSQRATGTGSYNEQFF. The CDR3 nucleotides are TGTGCCAGCAGCCAAAGGGCGACCGGGACAGGGTCCTACAATGAGCAGTTCTTC.

The rearrangement links TRBV7-2 to TRBJ1-1; TRBD1 aligns across 8 bases. Unmatched junction bases numbered 5, after V lost 2 bases and J lost 3 bases. Germline V gene data show CDR1 as SGHTA and CDR2 as FQGNSA. The CDR3 length is 15 residues. CDR3 DNA sequence: TGTGCCAGCAGCTTAAATTCAGGGGGCTACACTGAAGCTTTCTTT. Amino acid sequence: CASSLNSGGYTEAFF.

The chain recombines TRBV27 with TRBJ2-3; the match to TRBD1 covers 10 bases. Per germline, CDR1 MNHEY and CDR2 SMNVEV (reference sequence). The J segment lost 4 bases and the V segment lost 3 bases, leaving 7 bases of the junction unmatched. The CDR3 runs 16 residues. The CDR3 coding sequence is TGTGCCAGCAGTTTTAGGGACAGGGGAGGGCCAGATACGCAGTATTTT. This translates into CASSFRDRGGPDTQYF.

The chain combines TRBV18 with TRBJ2-7, with 8 positions matching TRBD1. V was clipped by 5 bases and J by 4 bases; unmatched bases: 7. Germline-derived CDR1 and CDR2 are KGHSH and LQKENI. This CDR3 has 14 residues. The CDR3 loop reads CASSSDRDQYEQYF. CDR3 sequence (DNA): TGTGCCAGCTCATCGGACAGGGATCAGTACGAGCAGTACTTC. Filled out from reference TRBV18 and TRBJ2-7, the complete variable domain reads NAGVMQNPRHLVRRRGQEARLRCSPMKGHSHVYWYRQLPEEGLKFMVYLQKENIIDESGMPKERFSAEFPKEGPSILRIQQVVRGDSAAYFCASSSDRDQYEQYFGPGTRLTVT.

This clone has a count of ten or more. The CDR3 sequence: CATSRVGTGADEQFF. The CDR3 DNA follows: TGTGCCACCAGCAGAGTAGGGACAGGGGCGGATGAGCAGTTCTTC. The J gene is TRBJ2-1, the V gene TRBV15; 10 bases are shared with TRBD1. Germline loops: CDR1 LNHNV, CDR2 YYDKDF (reference sequence). The CDR3 runs to 15 residues. V was pared by 1 base and J by 8 bases, with 5 bases of the junction left unmatched.

Ten or more counts support this clone. CDR3 sequence: CASSPEGGYEQYF. In nucleotides, the CDR3 is TGTGCCAGCAGCCCGGAGGGGGGGTACGAGCAGTACTTC. The chain joins TRBV7-9 to TRBJ2-7; tentatively, D is TRBD2 (7 bases). The CDR3 length is 13 residues. The V gene lost 5 bases and the J gene lost 4 bases, with 12 bases spanning the gap. Germline CDR1 and CDR2: SEHNR and FQNEAQ (reference sequence).

The V and J genes are TRBV18 and TRBJ2-2; D unresolved. Germline CDR1 reads KGHSH; CDR2 reads LQKENI. This CDR3 has 16 residues. Trimming cost V 1 base and J 3 bases, with 12 bases left between them. The CDR3 sequence: CASSPLVGSYTGELFF. The CDR3 coding sequence is TGTGCCAGCTCACCACTGGTGGGCTCCTACACCGGGGAGCTGTTTTTT.

V and J are TRBV9 and TRBJ2-2, with TRBD2 matching over 13 bases. The V gene's germline CDR1 is SGDLS and CDR2 YYNGEE. The CDR3 loop spans 14 amino acids. The V segment lost 8 bases and the J segment 5 bases; nucleotides outside the gene matches: 3. The CDR3 coding sequence is TGTGCCAGTGAGGGACTAGCGGGAACCGGGGAGCTGTTTTTT. Residues: CASEGLAGTGELFF.

In this sample, this clone turned up a few times. The chain links TRBV18 to TRBJ1-2, with no clear D. The CDR3 is 13 amino acids. The V gene's germline CDR1 is KGHSH and CDR2 LQKENI. V was pared by 2 bases and J by 2 bases, with 6 bases between. The CDR3 DNA sequence: TGTGCCAGCTCACCAGAACGGAACTATGGCTACACCTTC. It specifies CASSPERNYGYTF.

The genes are TRBV19 and TRBJ1-4, with a weak D call TRBD1 (5 bases). The CDR3 length is 14 residues. V lost 3 bases and J lost 5, with 10 bases in between. The germline V gene has CDR1 LNHDA and CDR2 SQIVND (reference sequence). CDR3 residues: CASSIGGVNEKLFF. The CDR3 bases are TGTGCCAGTAGTATTGGAGGGGTGAATGAAAAACTGTTTTTT.

Only a few counts were recorded for this clone. The gene calls are TRBV11-2 and TRBJ2-1; TRBD1 matches 9 bases. Germline values: CDR1 SGHAT, CDR2 FQNNGV. CDR3 length: 16 residues. J lost 5 bases, V lost 4 bases, and 9 bases had no gene match. The CDR3, as DNA: TGTGCCAGCAGCTCACAGGGGGCAAAAGCGAACAATGAGCAGTTCTTC. Amino acids: CASSSQGAKANNEQFF.

In this sample, this clone turned up once. The V gene is TRBV7-2, the J gene TRBJ1-1; 7 nucleotides align to TRBD1. V gave up 3 bases and J gave up 3 bases; unmatched junction bases: 1. CDR3 size: 13 residues. Germline values: CDR1 SGHTA, CDR2 FQGNSA. This chain's CDR3 is CASSFTGDTEAFF. In DNA, the CDR3 is TGTGCCAGCAGCTTTACAGGGGACACTGAAGCTTTCTTT.

The chain couples TRBV19 to TRBJ1-1; 9 nucleotides align to TRBD1. CDR1 is LNHDA and CDR2 is SQIVND in the germline V gene (reference sequence). The CDR3 loop spans 13 amino acids. The V gene end was trimmed by 5 bases and the J gene end by 3 bases; junction bases not matched to a gene: 1. CDR3 loop: CASSRQGDTEAFF. In DNA form, the CDR3 reads TGTGCCAGTAGTCGACAGGGGGACACTGAAGCTTTCTTT.

The genes are TRBV10-3 and TRBJ1-1; a possible D gene is TRBD1 (5 bases). Germline V lookup: CDR1 ENHRY, CDR2 SYGVKD. The CDR3 totals 16 residues. Trimming cost V 5 bases and J 0 bases, with 16 bases left between them. The CDR3 sequence: CAISPGLYGMNTEAFF. The CDR3 nucleotides read TGTGCCATCAGTCCGGGACTGTACGGGATGAACACTGAAGCTTTCTTT.

This clone has a handful of counts. This rearrangement joins TRBV7-8 to TRBJ2-2; possible D gene TRBD1, 6 bases. The CDR3 has 17 amino acids. The ends were cut back, 4 bases at V and 3 bases at J, with 18 bases in the middle. The germline gives CDR1 SGHVS, CDR2 FQNEAQ. The CDR3 DNA sequence: TGTGCCAGCAGCTATTCCCTGGACAGAGTGTACACCGGGGAGCTGTTTTTT. Protein sequence: CASSYSLDRVYTGELFF.

This clone was picked up a small number of times. V and J are TRBV27 and TRBJ2-3, with a tentative D call TRBD1 (6 bases). The CDR3 contains 15 residues. V lost 5 bases and J lost 2, with 14 bases in between. Germline CDR1 reads MNHEY; CDR2 reads SMNVEV (reference sequence). The CDR3 DNA is TGTGCCAGCAGTAAGGACAGATCTTTCACAGATACGCAGTATTTT. Its protein product is CASSKDRSFTDTQYF.